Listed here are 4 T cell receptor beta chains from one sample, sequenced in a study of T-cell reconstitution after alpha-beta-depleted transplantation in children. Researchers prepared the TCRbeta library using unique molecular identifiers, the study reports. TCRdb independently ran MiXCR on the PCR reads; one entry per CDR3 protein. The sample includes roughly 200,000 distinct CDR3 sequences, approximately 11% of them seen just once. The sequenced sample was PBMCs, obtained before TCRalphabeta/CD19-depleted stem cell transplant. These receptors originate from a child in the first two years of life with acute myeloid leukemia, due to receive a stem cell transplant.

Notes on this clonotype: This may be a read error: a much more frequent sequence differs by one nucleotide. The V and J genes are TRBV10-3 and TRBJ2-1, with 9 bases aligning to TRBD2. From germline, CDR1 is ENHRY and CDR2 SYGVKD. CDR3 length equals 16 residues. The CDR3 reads CAISEGGLGTSNGQFF. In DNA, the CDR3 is TGTGCCATCAGTGAGGGGGGTCTGGGGACTAGCAATGGGCAGTTCTTC.

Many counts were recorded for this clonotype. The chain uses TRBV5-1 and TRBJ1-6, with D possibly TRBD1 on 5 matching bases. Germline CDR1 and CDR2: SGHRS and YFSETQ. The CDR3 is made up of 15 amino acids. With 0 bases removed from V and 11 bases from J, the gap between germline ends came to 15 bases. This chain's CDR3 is CASSLAFGGLAPLHF. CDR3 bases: TGCGCCAGCAGCTTGGCCTTCGGGGGATTGGCACCCCTCCACTTT.

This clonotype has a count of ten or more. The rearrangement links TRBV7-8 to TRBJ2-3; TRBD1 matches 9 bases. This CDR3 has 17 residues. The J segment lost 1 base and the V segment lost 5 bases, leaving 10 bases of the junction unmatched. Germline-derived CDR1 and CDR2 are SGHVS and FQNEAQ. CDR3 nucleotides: TGTGCCAGCAGCCGACAGGGGGGGGGGTTTGGCACAGATACGCAGTATTTT. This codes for CASSRQGGGFGTDTQYF.

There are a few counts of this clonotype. CDR3 in amino acids: CASSLVSGQGVEKLFF. CDR3 in DNA: TGCGCCAGCAGCTTGGTGTCGGGACAGGGTGTGGAAAAACTGTTTTTT. The V and J genes are TRBV5-1 and TRBJ1-4, with TRBD1 matching over 9 bases. The CDR3 extends over 16 amino acids. V was clipped by 0 bases and J by 8 bases; unmatched bases: 8. Germline V gene lookup returns CDR1 SGHRS and CDR2 YFSETQ. The variable domain in full, completed from reference TRBV5-1 and TRBJ1-4, reads KAGVTQTPRYLIKTRGQQVTLSCSPISGHRSVSWYQQTPGQGLQFLFEYFSETQRNKGNFPGRFSGRQFSNSRSEMNVSTLELGDSALYLCASSLVSGQGVEKLFFGSGTQLSVL.